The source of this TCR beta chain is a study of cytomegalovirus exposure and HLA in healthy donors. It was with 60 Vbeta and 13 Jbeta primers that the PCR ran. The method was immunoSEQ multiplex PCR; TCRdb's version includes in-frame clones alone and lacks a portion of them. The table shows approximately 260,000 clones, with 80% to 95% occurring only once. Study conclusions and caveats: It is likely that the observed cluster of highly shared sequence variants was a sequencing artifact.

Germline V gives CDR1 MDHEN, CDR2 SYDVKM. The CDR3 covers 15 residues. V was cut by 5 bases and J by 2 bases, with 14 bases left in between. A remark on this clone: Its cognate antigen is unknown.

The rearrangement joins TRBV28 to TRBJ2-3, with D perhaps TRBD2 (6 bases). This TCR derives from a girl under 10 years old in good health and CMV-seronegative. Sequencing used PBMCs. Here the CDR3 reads CASSAGLRITDTQYF. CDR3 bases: TGTGCCAGCAGTGCGGGACTCCGAATCACAGATACGCAGTATTTT.